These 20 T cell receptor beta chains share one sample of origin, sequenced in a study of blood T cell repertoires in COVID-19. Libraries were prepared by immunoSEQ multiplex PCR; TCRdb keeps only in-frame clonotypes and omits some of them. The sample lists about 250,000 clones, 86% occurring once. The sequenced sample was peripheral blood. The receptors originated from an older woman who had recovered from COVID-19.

CDR3 DNA: TGTGCCACCAGCAGGACGGGACTTTCAGGCGGCGAGCAGTACTTC. Protein sequence: CATSRTGLSGGEQYF. The rearrangement joins TRBV15 to TRBJ2-7; D perhaps matches TRBD2 (6 bases). Germline V gives CDR1 LNHNV, CDR2 YYDKDF (reference sequence). The length of the CDR3 is 15 residues. V lost 3 bases and J lost 6, with 18 bases in between.

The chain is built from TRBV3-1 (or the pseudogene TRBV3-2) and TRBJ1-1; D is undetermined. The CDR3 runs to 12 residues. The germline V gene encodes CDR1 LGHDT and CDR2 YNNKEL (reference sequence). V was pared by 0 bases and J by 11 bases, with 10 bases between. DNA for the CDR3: TGTGCCAGCAGCCAAGATCCCGGGAAGGCTTTCTTT. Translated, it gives CASSQDPGKAFF.

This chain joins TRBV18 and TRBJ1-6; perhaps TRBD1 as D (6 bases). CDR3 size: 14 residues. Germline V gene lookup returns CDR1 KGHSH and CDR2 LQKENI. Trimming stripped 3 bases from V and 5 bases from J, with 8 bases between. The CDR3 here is CASSPRGNNSPLHF. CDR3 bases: TGTGCCAGCTCACCTAGGGGGAATAATTCACCCCTCCACTTT.

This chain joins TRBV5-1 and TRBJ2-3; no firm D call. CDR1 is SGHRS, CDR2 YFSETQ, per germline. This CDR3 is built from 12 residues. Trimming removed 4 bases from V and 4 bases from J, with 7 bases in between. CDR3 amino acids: CASSPSADTQYF. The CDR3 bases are TGCGCCAGCAGCCCCTCCGCAGATACGCAGTATTTT. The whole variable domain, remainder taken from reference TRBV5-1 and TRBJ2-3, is KAGVTQTPRYLIKTRGQQVTLSCSPISGHRSVSWYQQTPGQGLQFLFEYFSETQRNKGNFPGRFSGRQFSNSRSEMNVSTLELGDSALYLCASSPSADTQYFGPGTRLTVL.

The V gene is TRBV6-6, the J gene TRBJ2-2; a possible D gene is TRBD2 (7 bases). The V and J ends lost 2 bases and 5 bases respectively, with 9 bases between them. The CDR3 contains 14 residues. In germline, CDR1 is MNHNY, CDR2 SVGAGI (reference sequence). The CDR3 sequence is CASSYRGGTGELFF. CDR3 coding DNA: TGTGCCAGCAGTTACAGGGGGGGAACCGGGGAGCTGTTTTTT.

CDR3 sequence reads: CASTGTSLNTGELFF. The CDR3, as DNA: TGTGCCAGCACTGGGACTAGCCTGAACACCGGGGAGCTGTTTTTT. V is TRBV9 and J is TRBJ2-2; 9 bases fit TRBD2. The length of the CDR3 is 15 residues. CDR1 is SGDLS, CDR2 YYNGEE, per germline. V lost 6 bases and J lost 1; bases outside the gene matches: 4.

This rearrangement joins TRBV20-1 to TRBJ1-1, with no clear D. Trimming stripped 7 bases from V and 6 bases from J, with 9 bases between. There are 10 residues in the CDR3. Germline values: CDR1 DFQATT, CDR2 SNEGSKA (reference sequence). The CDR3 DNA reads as TGCAGTGTGCCGGGTGCTGAAGCTTTCTTT. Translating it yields CSVPGAEAFF.

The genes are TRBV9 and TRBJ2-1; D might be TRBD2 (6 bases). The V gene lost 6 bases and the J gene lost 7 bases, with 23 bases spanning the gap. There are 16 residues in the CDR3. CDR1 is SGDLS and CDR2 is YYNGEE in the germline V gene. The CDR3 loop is CASTPTRGREVNEQFF. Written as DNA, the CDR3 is TGTGCCAGCACACCCACGAGGGGCAGGGAGGTAAATGAGCAGTTCTTC.

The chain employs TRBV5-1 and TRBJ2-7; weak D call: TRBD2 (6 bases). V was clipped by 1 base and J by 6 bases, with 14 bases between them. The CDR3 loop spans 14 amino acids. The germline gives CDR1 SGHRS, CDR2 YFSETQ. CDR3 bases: TGCGCCAGCAGCTTGCGGGGGTTTCAAGGCGAGCAGTACTTC. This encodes CASSLRGFQGEQYF. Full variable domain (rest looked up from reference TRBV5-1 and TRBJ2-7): KAGVTQTPRYLIKTRGQQVTLSCSPISGHRSVSWYQQTPGQGLQFLFEYFSETQRNKGNFPGRFSGRQFSNSRSEMNVSTLELGDSALYLCASSLRGFQGEQYFGPGTRLTVT.

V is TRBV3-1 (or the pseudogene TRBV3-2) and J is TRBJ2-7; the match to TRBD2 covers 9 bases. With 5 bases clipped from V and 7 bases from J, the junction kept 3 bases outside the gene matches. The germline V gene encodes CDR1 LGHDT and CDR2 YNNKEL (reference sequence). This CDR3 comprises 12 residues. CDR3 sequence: CASSELAGEQYF. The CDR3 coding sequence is TGTGCCAGCAGCGAGCTAGCGGGGGAGCAGTACTTC.

The CDR3 nucleotides are TGTGCCATCAGTAAATCGACAGGGGGGAACACTGAAGCTTTCTTT. This encodes CAISKSTGGNTEAFF. The chain uses TRBV10-3 and TRBJ1-1, with 9 bases lining up with TRBD1. Germline V gives CDR1 ENHRY, CDR2 SYGVKD. V was pared by 5 bases and J by 1 base, with 5 bases of the junction left unmatched. This CDR3 spans 15 amino acids.

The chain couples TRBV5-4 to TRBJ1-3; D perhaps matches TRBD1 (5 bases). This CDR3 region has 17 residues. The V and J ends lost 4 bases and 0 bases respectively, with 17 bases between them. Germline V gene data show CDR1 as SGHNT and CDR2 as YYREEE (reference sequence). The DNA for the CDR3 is TGTGCCAGCAGCACGGGGGGACGCACTATCTCTGGAAACACCATATATTTT. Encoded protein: CASSTGGRTISGNTIYF. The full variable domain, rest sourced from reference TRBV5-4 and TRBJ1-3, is ETGVTQSPTHLIKTRGQQVTLRCSSQSGHNTVSWYQQALGQGPQFIFQYYREEENGRGNFPPRFSGLQFPNYSSELNVNALELDDSALYLCASSTGGRTISGNTIYFGEGSWLTVV.

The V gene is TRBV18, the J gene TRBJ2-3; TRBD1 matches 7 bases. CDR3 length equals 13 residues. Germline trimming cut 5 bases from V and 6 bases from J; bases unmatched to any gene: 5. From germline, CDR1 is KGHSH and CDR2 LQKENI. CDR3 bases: TGTGCCAGCTCAAAGGGGGCAGGTGATACGCAGTATTTT. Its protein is CASSKGAGDTQYF.

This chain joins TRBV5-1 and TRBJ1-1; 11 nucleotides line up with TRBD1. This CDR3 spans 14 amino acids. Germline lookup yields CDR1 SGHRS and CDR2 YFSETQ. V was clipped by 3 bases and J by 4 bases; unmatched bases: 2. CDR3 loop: CASSWGTGGTEAFF. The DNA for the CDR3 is TGCGCCAGCAGCTGGGGGACAGGGGGCACTGAAGCTTTCTTT.

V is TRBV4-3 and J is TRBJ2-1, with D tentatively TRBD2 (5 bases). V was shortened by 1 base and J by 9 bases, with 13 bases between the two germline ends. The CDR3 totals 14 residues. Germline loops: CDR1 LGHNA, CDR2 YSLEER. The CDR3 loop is CASSQGAGLSEQFF. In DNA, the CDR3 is TGCGCCAGCAGCCAAGGGGCCGGACTCAGTGAGCAGTTCTTC.

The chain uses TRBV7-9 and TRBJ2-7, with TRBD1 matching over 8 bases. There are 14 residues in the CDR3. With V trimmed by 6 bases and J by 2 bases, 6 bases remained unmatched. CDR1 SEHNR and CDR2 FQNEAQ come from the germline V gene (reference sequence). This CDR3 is CASRATGVPYEQYF. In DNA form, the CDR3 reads TGTGCCAGCAGAGCGACAGGGGTACCCTACGAGCAGTACTTC.

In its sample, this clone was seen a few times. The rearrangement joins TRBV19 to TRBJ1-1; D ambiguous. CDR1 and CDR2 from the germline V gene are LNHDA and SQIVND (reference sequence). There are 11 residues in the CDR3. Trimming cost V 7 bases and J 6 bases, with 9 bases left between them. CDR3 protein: CASTELSEAFF. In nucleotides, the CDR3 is TGTGCCAGTACAGAACTATCTGAAGCTTTCTTT.

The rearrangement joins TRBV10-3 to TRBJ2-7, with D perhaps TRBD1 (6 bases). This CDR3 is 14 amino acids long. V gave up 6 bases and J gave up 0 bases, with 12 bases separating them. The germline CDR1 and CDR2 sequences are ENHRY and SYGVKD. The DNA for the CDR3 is TGTGCCATCAGGACCCAGGGGACCTCCTACGAGCAGTACTTC. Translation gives CAIRTQGTSYEQYF.

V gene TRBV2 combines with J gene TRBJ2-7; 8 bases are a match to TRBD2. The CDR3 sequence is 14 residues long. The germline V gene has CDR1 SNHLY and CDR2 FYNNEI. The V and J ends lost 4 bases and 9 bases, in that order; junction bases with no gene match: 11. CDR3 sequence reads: CASSGRAGVRMQYF. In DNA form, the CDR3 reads TGTGCCAGCAGTGGCAGAGCGGGGGTGAGGATGCAGTACTTC. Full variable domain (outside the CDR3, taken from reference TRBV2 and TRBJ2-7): EPEVTQTPSHQVTQMGQEVILRCVPISNHLYFYWYRQILGQKVEFLVSFYNNEISEKSEIFDDQFSVERPDGSNFTLKIRSTKLEDSAMYFCASSGRAGVRMQYFGPGTRLTVT.

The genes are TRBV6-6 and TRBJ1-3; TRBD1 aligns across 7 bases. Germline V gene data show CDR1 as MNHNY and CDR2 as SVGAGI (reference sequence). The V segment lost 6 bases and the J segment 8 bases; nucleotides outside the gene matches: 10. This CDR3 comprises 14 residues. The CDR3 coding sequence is TGTGCCAGCAGCCGAGGACAGGTTGGTGACACCATATATTTT. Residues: CASSRGQVGDTIYF.